Listed here are 30 T cell receptor beta chains from one sample, sequenced in a study of blood T cell repertoires in COVID-19. The method was immunoSEQ multiplex PCR; TCRdb's version includes in-frame clones alone and lacks a portion of them. This repertoire shows about 27,000 clones, around four fifths found once; its top ten account for 60% to 70%. The sequenced sample was peripheral blood. The receptors derive from a man in his sixties or seventies with acute or convalescent COVID-19.

The chain is built from TRBV19 and TRBJ1-2; tentatively, D is TRBD1 (6 bases). With 1 base removed from V and 5 bases from J, the gap between germline ends came to 14 bases. CDR1 is LNHDA, CDR2 SQIVND, per germline (reference sequence). The CDR3 loop spans 15 amino acids. CDR3 sequence reads: CASSIGGTREYGYTF. The CDR3 DNA sequence: TGTGCCAGTAGTATAGGGGGGACAAGGGAGTATGGCTACACCTTC.

The chain links TRBV30 to TRBJ2-2; D is uncertain. The V gene lost 1 base and the J gene lost 0 bases, with 18 bases spanning the gap. Germline V gene data show CDR1 as GTSNPN and CDR2 as SVGIG (reference sequence). The CDR3 is made up of 18 amino acids. The CDR3 DNA reads as TGTGCCTGGAGTGACCCCCTTGAGAGAAATGCGAACACCGGGGAGCTGTTTTTT. It codes for CAWSDPLERNANTGELFF.

The chain is built from TRBV7-8 and TRBJ2-5; possibly TRBD1 for D (6 bases). This CDR3 is 14 amino acids long. The V end lost 5 bases, the J end lost 2 bases, and 12 bases lay between the germline ends. CDR1 SGHVS and CDR2 FQNEAQ come from the germline V gene. CDR3 sequence (DNA): TGTGCCAGCAGCCCTACGGGACAACAAGAGACCCAGTACTTC. Translated, it gives CASSPTGQQETQYF.

This rearrangement joins TRBV16 to TRBJ1-5; tentatively, D is TRBD1 (5 bases). This CDR3 spans 14 amino acids. The V and J ends lost 0 bases and 2 bases respectively, with 5 bases between them. CDR1 is KGHSY and CDR2 is FQNENV in the germline V gene. CDR3 sequence: CASSQSGGNQPQHF. CDR3 sequence (DNA): TGTGCCAGCAGCCAATCAGGGGGCAATCAGCCCCAGCATTTT. Drawing the rest from reference TRBV16 and TRBJ1-5, the complete variable domain is GEEVAQTPKHLVRGEGQKAKLYCAPIKGHSYVFWYQQVLKNEFKFLISFQNENVFDETGMPKERFSAKCLPNSPCSLEIQATKLEDSAVYFCASSQSGGNQPQHFGDGTRLSIL.

V is TRBV7-2 and J is TRBJ2-5; 7 nucleotides match TRBD1. The V gene's germline CDR1 is SGHTA and CDR2 FQGNSA. The V and J ends lost 5 bases and 1 base, in that order; junction bases with no gene match: 4. The CDR3 covers 14 residues. Here the CDR3 DNA reads TGTGCCAGCAGCCCCGACAGGGCCCAAGAGACCCAGTACTTC. It yields the protein CASSPDRAQETQYF. Full variable domain (missing parts from reference TRBV7-2 and TRBJ2-5): GAGVSQSPSNKVTEKGKDVELRCDPISGHTALYWYRQSLGQGLEFLIYFQGNSAPDKSGLPSDRFSAERTGGSVSTLTIQRTQQEDSAVYLCASSPDRAQETQYFGPGTRLLVL.

This chain connects TRBV5-5 to TRBJ2-3; 8 positions match TRBD1. Looked up from germline, CDR1 is SGHKS and CDR2 is YYEKEE (reference sequence). The trim removed 10 bases at V and 0 bases at J, leaving 4 bases unmatched. The CDR3 has 13 residues. Here the CDR3 DNA reads TGTGCCGTAAGACAGGGGAGCACAGATACGCAGTATTTT. It yields the protein CAVRQGSTDTQYF.

The rearrangement links TRBV6-5 to TRBJ2-3; the match to TRBD2 covers 12 bases. Trimming at V came to 6 bases and at J to 5 bases, leaving 3 bases not matched to a gene. CDR1 and CDR2 from the germline V gene are MNHEY and SVGAGI. The CDR3 runs 14 residues. DNA of the CDR3: TGTGCCAGCAGCTTGGGACTAGCGGGAGATACGCAGTATTTT. It encodes CASSLGLAGDTQYF.

The V and J genes are TRBV29-1 and TRBJ2-1; 7 positions agree with TRBD1. There are 14 residues in the CDR3. CDR1 is SQVTM and CDR2 is ANQGSEA in the germline V gene. With V trimmed by 6 bases and J by 2 bases, 7 bases remained unmatched. The CDR3 DNA sequence: TGCAGCGTGATTCCGGGACAGACCTACAATGAGCAGTTCTTC. Protein product: CSVIPGQTYNEQFF.

The chain has TRBV6-1 and TRBJ1-5; perhaps TRBD1 as D (6 bases). This CDR3 is 15 amino acids long. Trimming shortened V by 3 bases and J by 3 bases, and 12 bases separated the two germline ends. Germline values: CDR1 MNHNS, CDR2 SASEGT. The CDR3 sequence is CASSDGGAPNQPQHF. Written as DNA, the CDR3 is TGTGCCAGCAGTGACGGGGGGGCCCCCAATCAGCCCCAGCATTTT.

CDR3 DNA sequence: TGTGCCAGCAATTTTGCTAGCGGCCGAGAGCAGTACTTC. Translated: CASNFASGREQYF. The rearrangement links TRBV28 to TRBJ2-7; 7 bases are shared with TRBD2. Unmatched junction bases numbered 10, after V lost 7 bases and J lost 7 bases. The CDR3 covers 13 residues. Germline V gene lookup returns CDR1 MDHEN and CDR2 SYDVKM.

The chain carries TRBV3-1 (or the pseudogene TRBV3-2) and TRBJ1-2, with TRBD1 matching over 7 bases. Germline V gene sequence: CDR1 LGHDT, CDR2 YNNKEL (reference sequence). V gave up 6 bases and J gave up 6 bases; unmatched junction bases: 7. The CDR3 is 13 residues long. CDR3 bases: TGTGCCAGCAGTTTACAGGGGACAGATGGCTACACCTTC. Residues: CASSLQGTDGYTF.

This chain connects TRBV5-8 to TRBJ2-1; D may be TRBD2 (5 bases). The CDR3 is made up of 13 amino acids. Germline CDR1 and CDR2: SGHTS and YDEGEE. Trimming took 4 bases from V and 8 from J, leaving 13 bases between them. The CDR3 protein is CASSREERDEQFF. In nucleotides, the CDR3 is TGTGCCAGCAGCCGGGAAGAGAGGGATGAGCAGTTCTTC.

V usage is TRBV6-5 and J usage is TRBJ1-1, with TRBD1 as a possible D gene (5 bases). The CDR3 consists of 13 residues. CDR1 is MNHEY, CDR2 SVGAGI, per germline. V was shortened by 10 bases and J by 3 bases, with 15 bases between the two germline ends. CDR3 sequence reads: CATRRGRDTEAFF. CDR3 coding DNA: TGTGCCACCAGGCGGGGGAGGGACACTGAAGCTTTCTTT.

V gene TRBV6-2 or TRBV6-3 combines with J gene TRBJ1-1, with no clear D. Germline CDR1 is MNHEY and CDR2 is SVGEGT. CDR3 length: 12 amino acids. V lost 6 bases to trimming and J lost 3 bases, with 8 bases between them. The CDR3 DNA sequence: TGTGCCAGCAGCCACGGGGACACTGAAGCTTTCTTT. Translation: CASSHGDTEAFF.

The rearrangement joins TRBV6-1 to TRBJ2-1; 7 nucleotides match TRBD1. The CDR3 has 17 residues. With V trimmed by 1 base and J by 2 bases, 8 bases remained unmatched. Per the germline V gene, CDR1 is MNHNS and CDR2 is SASEGT. The CDR3 sequence: CASSEGRTGNTYNEQFF. The CDR3 coding sequence is TGTGCCAGCAGTGAAGGCCGGACAGGAAATACCTACAATGAGCAGTTCTTC.

This sequence joins TRBV27 and TRBJ1-1, with D perhaps matching TRBD1 (5 bases). The CDR3 covers 12 residues. The germline CDR1 and CDR2 sequences are MNHEY and SMNVEV (reference sequence). Deletions cut 5 bases from V and 11 bases from J, with 15 bases between. Here the CDR3 DNA reads TGTGCCAGCAGTGCGCAGGGAACTTTGGCTTTCTTT. It translates to CASSAQGTLAFF.

Here the CDR3 reads CSFSTGGSTEAFF. The CDR3 DNA reads TGCAGCTTCTCGACAGGGGGTAGCACTGAAGCTTTCTTT. The chain is built from TRBV29-1 and TRBJ1-1; 9 nucleotides line up with TRBD1. CDR1 is SQVTM, CDR2 ANQGSEA, per germline. CDR3 size: 13 residues. J gave up 4 bases and V 8 bases, and 8 bases lay outside the gene matches.

This rearrangement joins TRBV9 to TRBJ2-7, with 9 nucleotides matching TRBD1. J lost 6 bases, V lost 3 bases, and 7 bases had no gene match. CDR1 is SGDLS and CDR2 is YYNGEE in the germline V gene. This CDR3 region has 14 residues. CDR3 loop: CASSADRGVGEQYF. The CDR3 DNA follows: TGTGCCAGCAGCGCGGACAGGGGTGTTGGCGAGCAGTACTTC.

The CDR3 loop is CASFPGQGDTEAFF. CDR3 DNA: TGTGCCAGCTTCCCGGGACAGGGGGACACTGAAGCTTTCTTT. This chain links TRBV7-9 with TRBJ1-1, with 11 nucleotides matching TRBD1. The CDR3 runs 14 residues. V trimming: 8 bases; J trimming: 3 bases; junction bases outside the gene matches: 5. Germline V gene data show CDR1 as SEHNR and CDR2 as FQNEAQ (reference sequence).

This rearrangement joins TRBV29-1 to TRBJ2-3; tentative D call: TRBD1 (5 bases). Germline lookup yields CDR1 SQVTM and CDR2 ANQGSEA. There are 12 residues in the CDR3. V was cut by 6 bases and J by 1 base, with 8 bases left in between. In DNA, the CDR3 is TGCAGCGTGCGCAGGGGCACAGATACGCAGTATTTT. Residues: CSVRRGTDTQYF.

This chain uses TRBV28 with TRBJ1-1; possibly TRBD1 for D (5 bases). The germline CDR1 and CDR2 sequences are MDHEN and SYDVKM. This CDR3 has 14 residues. Deletions cut 1 base from V and 8 bases from J, with 14 bases between. The CDR3 DNA is TGTGCCAGCAGTTTATTGGAGGGGCGGAAAGAAGCTTTCTTT. Amino acids: CASSLLEGRKEAFF.

The chain recombines TRBV5-4 with TRBJ1-5; TRBD1 matches 9 bases. The junction had 5 bases not matched to a gene; V was cut back by 4 bases and J by 3 bases. The CDR3 extends over 15 amino acids. Germline CDR1 SGHNT, CDR2 YYREEE (reference sequence). CDR3 residues: CASSPGQGINQPQHF. The CDR3 DNA follows: TGTGCCAGCAGCCCGGGACAGGGAATCAATCAGCCCCAGCATTTT.

V usage is TRBV7-2 and J usage is TRBJ2-2, with 9 bases that match TRBD2. J was trimmed by 7 bases and V by 5 bases; bases with no gene match: 14. Germline CDR1 reads SGHTA; CDR2 reads FQGNSA. CDR3 length: 17 residues. This CDR3 is CASSPAPGLASNGELFF. CDR3 DNA sequence: TGTGCCAGCAGCCCAGCACCGGGACTAGCTTCGAACGGGGAGCTGTTTTTT.

The chain carries TRBV5-1 and TRBJ2-7, with 13 nucleotides matching TRBD2. V lost 4 bases, J lost 2 bases, and 6 bases stayed unmatched. The germline V gene has CDR1 SGHRS and CDR2 YFSETQ. The CDR3 loop spans 16 amino acids. The CDR3 here is CASSPGLAGSAYEQYF. The DNA for the CDR3 is TGCGCCAGCAGCCCGGGACTAGCGGGATCGGCCTACGAGCAGTACTTC.

The V gene is TRBV5-4, the J gene TRBJ1-6, with D tentatively TRBD1 (6 bases). V was clipped by 1 base and J by 7 bases, with 15 bases between them. The CDR3 runs to 16 residues. The germline V gene encodes CDR1 SGHNT and CDR2 YYREEE (reference sequence). CDR3 nucleotide sequence: TGTGCCAGCAGCTTGAGTTCAGGGGAACGGAATTCACCCCTCCACTTT. Residues: CASSLSSGERNSPLHF.

The V and J genes are TRBV5-5 and TRBJ1-2; weak D call: TRBD1 (5 bases). Germline V gene sequence: CDR1 SGHKS, CDR2 YYEKEE (reference sequence). V was shortened by 1 base and J by 2 bases, with 12 bases between the two germline ends. CDR3 length: 15 amino acids. CDR3 protein: CASSLSGGANYGYTF. CDR3 coding DNA: TGTGCCAGCAGCTTGTCAGGAGGGGCCAACTATGGCTACACCTTC.

This chain links TRBV30 with TRBJ1-4; weak D call: TRBD1 (5 bases). CDR1 is GTSNPN, CDR2 SVGIG, per germline (reference sequence). The CDR3 extends over 14 amino acids. Trimming removed 4 bases at V and 6 bases at J, with 15 bases between. The CDR3 DNA sequence: TGTGCCTGGAACAATCGGGGGTTGGATGAAAAACTGTTTTTT. The encoded protein is CAWNNRGLDEKLFF.

The chain uses TRBV3-1 (or the pseudogene TRBV3-2) and TRBJ1-4; no firm D call. V lost 1 base and J 8 bases, leaving 11 bases between the germline ends. Germline V lookup: CDR1 LGHDT, CDR2 YNNKEL (reference sequence). The CDR3 is 14 amino acids. The DNA for the CDR3 is TGTGCCAGCAGCCAAGCCCAGGCGAAAGAAAAACTGTTTTTT. This translates into CASSQAQAKEKLFF.

V usage is TRBV18 and J usage is TRBJ2-7; D may be TRBD1 (5 bases). The V and J ends lost 0 bases and 8 bases respectively, with 17 bases between them. In germline, CDR1 is KGHSH, CDR2 LQKENI. The CDR3 loop spans 15 amino acids. The CDR3 here is CASSPPSQGLGKQYF. CDR3 bases: TGTGCCAGCTCACCACCGAGCCAGGGCCTAGGGAAGCAGTACTTC.

This clone occurred a few times. The gene calls are TRBV9 and TRBJ1-6, with 7 bases that match TRBD1. The CDR3 has 16 residues. The germline V gene has CDR1 SGDLS and CDR2 YYNGEE. J gave up 7 bases and V 0 bases, and 7 bases lay outside the gene matches. As DNA, the CDR3 is TGTGCCAGCAGCGTAGGAGGAGGCAGGGGGAATTCACCCCTCCACTTT. Translation: CASSVGGGRGNSPLHF. The entire variable domain, with the rest obtained from reference TRBV9 and TRBJ1-6, is as follows: DSGVTQTPKHLITATGQRVTLRCSPRSGDLSVYWYQQSLDQGLQFLIQYYNGEERAKGNILERFSAQQFPDLHSELNLSSLELGDSALYFCASSVGGGRGNSPLHFGNGTRLTVT.